This TCR beta chain was sequenced for a study of blood T cell repertoires in COVID-19. Methods used by the authors: Amplification with reference gene primers provided the estimates of nucleated cell counts. Only in-frame clones appear in the TCRdb table, and some are missing; sequencing was by immunoSEQ multiplex PCR. V, J and clone size were drawn from that table, and D and trimming were deduced from the DNA. The sample holds around 190,000 clones; 80% to 90% are singletons and the top ten take about 1.9%. Germline V gene data show CDR1 as SGHDT and CDR2 as YYEEEE. The ends lost 4 bases at V and 4 bases at J; junction bases unmatched: 5. This CDR3 comprises 14 residues.

V usage is TRBV5-6 and J usage is TRBJ1-3; 7 bases agree with TRBD1. Material for sequencing was peripheral blood. This sequence was found in a man aged 18 to 30 who had recovered from COVID-19. CDR3 in DNA: TGTGCCAGCAGCAAGAGGGGGCCCGGAAACACCATATATTTT. Residues: CASSKRGPGNTIYF.